The table lists the clone carrying this T cell receptor (beta chain) with many counts. The target antigen is unknown. This library used roughly 400 ng RNA and molecular barcoded adaptors spanning alpha/delta and beta/gamma chains. Each CDR3 protein is one row after TCRdb ran MiXCR on the reads. This table has about 86,000 distinct CDR3 sequences, approximately 13% appearing once. At the time of active disease, bone marrow was collected from every patient. This sample was included in a study of read filtering for tumor transcriptome and immune sequencing. Notes on the study in general: Single-read clonotypes: about 81.9% of IR-seq clonotypes (approximately 3.7% of reads), around three quarters of RNA-seq clonotypes (approximately 43% of reads). The CD138-negative fraction was mixed bone marrow immune cells, not pure T cells.

The origin of this receptor is a donor at least 40 years old with multiple myeloma. Sequences were obtained from a population of CD138-negative cells sorted from bone marrow.

CDR3 coding DNA: TGCAGCGTTGAAGATGGACAGGGGGCAGATACGCAGTATTTT. Protein product: CSVEDGQGADTQYF. V is TRBV29-1 and J is TRBJ2-3, with 10 nucleotides matching TRBD1. The germline V gene encodes CDR1 SQVTM and CDR2 ANQGSEA. The ends lost 0 bases at V and 4 bases at J; junction bases unmatched: 1. The CDR3 spans 14 residues.